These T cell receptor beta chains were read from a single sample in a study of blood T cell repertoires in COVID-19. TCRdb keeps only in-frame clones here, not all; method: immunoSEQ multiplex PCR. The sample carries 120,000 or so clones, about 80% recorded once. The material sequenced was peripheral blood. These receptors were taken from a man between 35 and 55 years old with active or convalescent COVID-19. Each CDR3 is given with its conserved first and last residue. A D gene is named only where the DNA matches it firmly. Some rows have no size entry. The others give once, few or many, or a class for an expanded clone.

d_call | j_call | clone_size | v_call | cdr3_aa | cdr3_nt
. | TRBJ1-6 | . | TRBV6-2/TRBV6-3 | CASSSPRGRSPLHF | TGTGCCAGCAGCTCCCCCAGGGGACGTTCACCCCTCCACTTT
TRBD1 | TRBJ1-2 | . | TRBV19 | CASGTGQGYTF | TGTGCCAGCGGGACAGGGCAAGGCTACACCTTC
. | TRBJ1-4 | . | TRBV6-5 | CASSYSGGTNEKLFF | TGTGCCAGCAGTTACTCTGGGGGGACTAATGAAAAACTGTTTTTT
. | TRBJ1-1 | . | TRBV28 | CASSITGTPNTEAFF | TGTGCCAGCAGTATAACCGGGACACCTAACACTGAAGCTTTCTTT
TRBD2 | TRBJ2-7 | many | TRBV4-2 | CASSQQSSGINEQYF | TGTGCCAGCAGCCAACAATCTAGCGGGATAAACGAGCAGTACTTC
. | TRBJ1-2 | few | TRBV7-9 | CASSPSGAREVLHGYTF | TGTGCCAGCAGCCCGTCTGGGGCAAGGGAGGTTTTACATGGCTACACCTTC
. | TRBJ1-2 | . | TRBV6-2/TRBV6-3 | CASSYSSGDYGYTF | TGTGCCAGCAGTTACTCATCAGGGGACTATGGCTACACCTTC
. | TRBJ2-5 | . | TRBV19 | CASSIEAALAETQYF | TGTGCCAGTAGTATAGAGGCGGCCCTGGCGGAGACCCAGTACTTC
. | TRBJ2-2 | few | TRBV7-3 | CASSLTSTGELFF | TGTGCCAGCAGCTTAACCTCCACCGGGGAGCTGTTTTTT
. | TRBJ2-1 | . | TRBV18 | CASSPYEEYNEQFF | TGTGCCAGCTCACCCTACGAGGAGTACAATGAGCAGTTCTTC
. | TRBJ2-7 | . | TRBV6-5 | CASSQTQASYEQYF | TGTGCCAGCAGCCAGACGCAGGCCTCCTACGAGCAGTACTTC
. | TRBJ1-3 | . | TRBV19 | CASSFAGSGNTIYF | TGTGCCAGTAGTTTTGCGGGCTCTGGAAACACCATATATTTT
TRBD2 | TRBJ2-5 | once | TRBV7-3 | CASSFSGGNQETQYF | TGTGCCAGCAGCTTTAGCGGGGGGAACCAAGAGACCCAGTACTTC
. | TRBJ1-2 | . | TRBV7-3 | CASSLMGGYGYTF | TGTGCCAGCAGCTTAATGGGGGGTTATGGCTACACCTTC
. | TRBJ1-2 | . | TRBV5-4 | CASSLGGGGYGYTF | TGTGCCAGCAGCTTGGGTGGGGGAGGTTATGGCTACACCTTC
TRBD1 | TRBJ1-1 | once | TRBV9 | CASSSTGETAFF | TGTGCCAGCAGCTCTACAGGGGAGACAGCTTTCTTT
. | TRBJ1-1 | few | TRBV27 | CASGGTQNTEAFF | TGTGCCAGCGGAGGGACCCAGAACACTGAAGCTTTCTTT
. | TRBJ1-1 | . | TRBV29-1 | CSVGAGYTEAFF | TGCAGCGTTGGGGCAGGGTACACTGAAGCTTTCTTT
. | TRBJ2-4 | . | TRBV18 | CASSAGQLAKNIQYF | TGTGCCAGCTCAGCGGGACAGCTAGCCAAAAACATTCAGTACTTC
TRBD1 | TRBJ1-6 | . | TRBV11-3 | CASSAGQTNSPLHF | TGTGCCAGCAGCGCGGGACAGACAAATTCACCCCTCCACTTT
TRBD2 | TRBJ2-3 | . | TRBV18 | CASSPGLAGGDTQYF | TGTGCCAGCTCACCAGGACTAGCGGGCGGGGATACGCAGTATTTT
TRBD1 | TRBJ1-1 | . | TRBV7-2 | CASSTPTDRARTEAFF | TGTGCCAGCAGCACACCCACGGACAGGGCAAGGACTGAAGCTTTCTTT
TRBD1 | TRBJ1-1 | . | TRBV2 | CASSVQGGTAFF | TGTGCCAGCAGTGTCCAGGGGGGTACGGCTTTCTTT
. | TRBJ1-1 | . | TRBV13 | CASREGVRTEAFF | TGTGCCAGCCGAGAAGGGGTTCGAACTGAAGCTTTCTTT
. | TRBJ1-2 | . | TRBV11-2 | CASSPKGQVGGYTF | TGTGCCAGCAGCCCCAAGGGGCAGGTTGGTGGCTACACCTTC
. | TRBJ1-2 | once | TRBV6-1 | CASSDQLGHTF | TGTGCCAGCAGTGACCAACTGGGCCACACCTTC
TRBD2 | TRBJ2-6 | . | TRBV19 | CASSLTSGRASGANVLTF | TGTGCCAGTAGTCTAACTAGCGGGAGGGCCTCTGGGGCCAACGTCCTGACTTTC
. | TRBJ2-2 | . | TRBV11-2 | CASSLKRGNTGELFF | TGTGCCAGCAGCCTAAAAAGGGGGAACACCGGGGAGCTGTTTTTT
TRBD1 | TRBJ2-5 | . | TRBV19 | CASSPGTGGGETQYF | TGTGCCAGTAGTCCCGGGACAGGGGGCGGGGAGACCCAGTACTTC
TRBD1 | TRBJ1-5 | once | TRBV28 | CASRGTGVSNQPQHF | TGTGCCAGCAGAGGGACAGGGGTTAGCAATCAGCCCCAGCATTTT
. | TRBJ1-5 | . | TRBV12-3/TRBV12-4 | CASTLAAQPQHF | TGTGCCAGCACCCTAGCTGCTCAGCCCCAGCATTTT
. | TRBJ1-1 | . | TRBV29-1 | CSAINPLLRRNTEAFF | TGCAGCGCAATCAACCCTCTATTGAGGCGGAACACTGAAGCTTTCTTT
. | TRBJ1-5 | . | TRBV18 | CASSPQTSGEPQHF | TGTGCCAGCTCACCACAAACTAGTGGGGAGCCCCAGCATTTT
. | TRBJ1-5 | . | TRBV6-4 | CASSDCLPIQLHQPQHF | TGTGCCAGCAGTGACTGTCTACCGATACAGCTGCATCAGCCCCAGCATTTT
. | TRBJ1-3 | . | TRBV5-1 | CASSLPSSGNTIYF | TGCGCCAGCAGCTTGCCGAGCTCTGGAAACACCATATATTTT
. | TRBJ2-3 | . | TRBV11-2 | CASGKGPTDTQYF | TGTGCCAGCGGGAAGGGGCCCACAGATACGCAGTATTTT
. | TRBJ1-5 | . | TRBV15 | CATSRDFQPQHF | TGTGCCACCAGCAGAGACTTTCAGCCCCAGCATTTT
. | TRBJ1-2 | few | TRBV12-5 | CASGLVTGGGYGYTF | TGTGCTAGTGGTTTGGTAACGGGCGGGGGTTATGGCTACACCTTC
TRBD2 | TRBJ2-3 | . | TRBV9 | CASSPNVAGVNTDTQYF | TGTGCCAGCAGCCCAAATGTAGCGGGAGTTAATACAGATACGCAGTATTTT
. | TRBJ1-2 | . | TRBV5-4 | CASSLAGRVDYGYTF | TGTGCCAGCAGCTTGGCCGGGAGGGTGGACTATGGCTACACCTTC
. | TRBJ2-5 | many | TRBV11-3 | CASSPGTSQETQYF | TGTGCCAGCAGCCCCGGGACTTCGCAAGAGACCCAGTACTTC
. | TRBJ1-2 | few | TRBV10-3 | CAIGGGRGYTF | TGTGCCATCGGTGGCGGGAGAGGCTACACCTTC
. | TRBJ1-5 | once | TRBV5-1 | CASSSGGGLNQPQHF | TGCGCCAGCAGCTCGGGAGGAGGACTCAATCAGCCCCAGCATTTT